One sample yielded the 20 T cell receptor beta chains listed below, sequenced in a study of shared clonotypes between healthy human individuals. Generated by immunoSEQ multiplex PCR, the TCRdb table keeps only in-frame clones and is missing some. The sample lists around 2.3 million clones; 95% were seen once. Sequenced: naive CD4+ T cells sorted from blood. The subset: CD45RA+ positively selected. The source is a man between 18 and 35 years old in good health.

The gene calls are TRBV4-1 and TRBJ1-2; D not resolved. Trimming stripped 1 base from V and 7 bases from J, with 13 bases between. This CDR3 is 14 amino acids long. In germline, CDR1 is MGHRA, CDR2 YSYEKL. CDR3 sequence (DNA): TGCGCCAGCAGCCAAGTTGTACTTATAGGTGGCTACACCTTC. Amino acids: CASSQVVLIGGYTF.

The chain joins TRBV5-1 to TRBJ1-2, with D uncertain. Trimming removed 0 bases at V and 4 bases at J, with 13 bases between. In germline, CDR1 is SGHRS, CDR2 YFSETQ. The CDR3 contains 15 residues. The CDR3 sequence: CASSLGDRLFYGYTF. The CDR3 nucleotides are TGCGCCAGCAGCTTGGGCGACCGCCTCTTCTATGGCTACACCTTC.

The chain uses TRBV6-6 and TRBJ2-7; 11 bases are shared with TRBD1. This CDR3 contains 12 residues. V dropped 6 bases and J dropped 9; count of bases not matched to a gene: 4. The germline gives CDR1 MNHNY, CDR2 SVGAGI (reference sequence). CDR3 DNA sequence: TGTGCCAGCAGCCCTGGACAGGGGGCGCAGTACTTC. It codes for CASSPGQGAQYF.

CDR3 sequence reads: CASSPVQGTYEQYF. The CDR3 nucleotides are TGTGCCAGCTCACCGGTCCAGGGCACCTACGAGCAGTACTTC. The gene calls are TRBV18 and TRBJ2-7; the D gene is possibly TRBD1 (5 bases). Germline V gene lookup returns CDR1 KGHSH and CDR2 LQKENI. CDR3 length equals 14 residues. V lost 3 bases to trimming and J lost 2 bases, with 11 bases between them.

The chain carries TRBV7-9 and TRBJ2-3, with D perhaps TRBD2 (5 bases). Per the germline V gene, CDR1 is SEHNR and CDR2 is FQNEAQ (reference sequence). CDR3 length: 13 amino acids. Trimming removed 1 base at V and 11 bases at J, with 13 bases between. The CDR3: CASSLGLNSGQYF. CDR3 in DNA: TGTGCCAGCAGCTTAGGACTAAACTCAGGGCAGTATTTT.

This clone was detected only once. V usage is TRBV5-1 and J usage is TRBJ2-3, with D perhaps matching TRBD2 (6 bases). V lost 0 bases and J 7 bases, leaving 9 bases between the germline ends. The CDR3 totals 13 residues. Germline-derived CDR1 and CDR2 are SGHRS and YFSETQ. DNA of the CDR3: TGCGCCAGCAGCTTGGGTGGGGACTATACGCAGTATTTT. Protein: CASSLGGDYTQYF.

The chain couples TRBV27 to TRBJ2-1, with D possibly being TRBD2 (5 bases). Per germline, CDR1 MNHEY and CDR2 SMNVEV (reference sequence). The V end lost 6 bases, the J end lost 10 bases, and 16 bases lay between the germline ends. This CDR3 spans 13 amino acids. Here the CDR3 reads CASRIIGGIEQFF. CDR3 DNA sequence: TGTGCCAGCAGAATTATCGGAGGCATCGAGCAGTTCTTC.

V is TRBV27 and J is TRBJ2-7, with D perhaps being TRBD1 or TRBD2 (5 bases each). Trimming took off 5 bases at V and 5 bases at J, with 25 bases between the two ends. Germline V lookup: CDR1 MNHEY, CDR2 SMNVEV (reference sequence). The CDR3 spans 17 residues. CDR3 in DNA: TGTGCCAGCAGTAGATACTTAACGGGGAGTAGGGGCAACGAGCAGTACTTC. Encoded protein: CASSRYLTGSRGNEQYF.

This rearrangement joins TRBV15 to TRBJ2-7; TRBD1 matches 7 bases. The J segment lost 5 bases and the V segment lost 0 bases, leaving 7 bases of the junction unmatched. The germline CDR1 and CDR2 sequences are LNHNV and YYDKDF (reference sequence). The CDR3 runs 15 residues. The CDR3 sequence is CATSRDRHRGDEQYF. The CDR3 coding sequence is TGTGCCACCAGCAGAGATCGCCACAGGGGCGACGAGCAGTACTTC.

As concerns this clone: Other DNA sequences in this specimen translate into the identical CDR3. The J gene is TRBJ1-6, the V gene TRBV19; TRBD1 matches 10 bases. Germline V gene sequence: CDR1 LNHDA, CDR2 SQIVND (reference sequence). This CDR3 has 15 residues. The V and J ends lost 2 bases and 7 bases, in that order; junction bases with no gene match: 2. CDR3 bases: TGTGCCAGTAGTATATCGGGACAGGGGAATTCACCCCTCCACTTT. This encodes CASSISGQGNSPLHF.

The chain joins TRBV11-2 to TRBJ2-2, with TRBD1 matching 9 bases. Trimming took 0 bases from V and 3 from J; bases not matched to a gene: 14. Germline V gives CDR1 SGHAT, CDR2 FQNNGV. This CDR3 is 20 amino acids long. The CDR3 protein is CASSLDGVFGQGKDTGELFF. The CDR3 DNA reads TGTGCCAGCAGCTTAGATGGGGTTTTTGGACAGGGGAAGGACACCGGGGAGCTGTTTTTT.

V usage is TRBV19 and J usage is TRBJ1-1; TRBD1 matches 9 bases. V was pared by 5 bases and J by 4 bases, with 8 bases of the junction left unmatched. The CDR3 loop spans 15 amino acids. The germline V gene has CDR1 LNHDA and CDR2 SQIVND (reference sequence). CDR3 sequence: CASSRRDREGTEAFF. In DNA, the CDR3 is TGTGCCAGTAGTCGCCGGGACAGGGAGGGCACTGAAGCTTTCTTT.

CDR3 DNA: TGTGCCAGCAGGCAAAAGGCCACAGGGTTCTCACCCCTCCACTTT. It codes for CASRQKATGFSPLHF. The chain joins TRBV6-5 to TRBJ1-6; a weak D match, TRBD1 (6 bases). V was cut by 6 bases and J by 10 bases, with 19 bases left in between. This CDR3 contains 15 residues. Germline V CDR1 and CDR2: MNHEY, SVGAGI.

J is TRBJ2-1 and V is TRBV28; D ambiguous. The germline V and J ends were trimmed by 6 bases and 0 bases, with 12 bases remaining between them. Germline V gene data show CDR1 as MDHEN and CDR2 as SYDVKM. This CDR3 is 15 amino acids long. DNA of the CDR3: TGTGCCAGCAGCCAGATCGAGTCCTCCTACAATGAGCAGTTCTTC. It specifies CASSQIESSYNEQFF.

The V gene is TRBV9, the J gene TRBJ2-2, with 8 bases aligning to TRBD2. The CDR3 is made up of 19 amino acids. Trimming cost V 0 bases and J 3 bases; bases outside gene matches: 13. The germline V gene has CDR1 SGDLS and CDR2 YYNGEE. CDR3 DNA sequence: TGTGCCAGCAGCGTAGATCAAGCGGGAGAGGGTTGGGACACCGGGGAGCTGTTTTTT. Its protein product is CASSVDQAGEGWDTGELFF.

The chain uses TRBV10-3 and TRBJ2-3, with 10 bases aligning to TRBD2. The CDR3 is 18 residues long. V shed 4 bases, J shed 0 bases, and the junction held 10 bases outside the gene matches. From germline, CDR1 is ENHRY and CDR2 SYGVKD. CDR3 residues: CAISGTRTSGNSTDTQYF. CDR3 sequence (DNA): TGTGCCATCAGTGGAACGAGGACTAGCGGTAATAGCACAGATACGCAGTATTTT.

The V call is TRBV18, the J call TRBJ1-1, with 10 bases fitting TRBD1. Trimming removed 0 bases from V and 5 bases from J; junction bases left unmatched: 3. The CDR3 runs 15 residues. Per germline, CDR1 KGHSH and CDR2 LQKENI. Here the CDR3 DNA reads TGTGCCAGCTCACCACCGGGACAGGGGAGGACTGAAGCTTTCTTT. This gives the protein CASSPPGQGRTEAFF.

The chain links TRBV6-5 to TRBJ1-1; D might be TRBD1 (6 bases). Trimming took off 3 bases at V and 5 bases at J, with 16 bases between the two ends. The CDR3 totals 15 residues. Germline CDR1 is MNHEY and CDR2 is SVGAGI. CDR3 sequence: CASSYRAGVKTEAFF. For the CDR3, the DNA is TGTGCCAGCAGTTATCGGGCAGGGGTCAAAACTGAAGCTTTCTTT.

The chain uses TRBV7-9 and TRBJ1-5; a weak D match, TRBD1 (5 bases). V was shortened by 8 bases and J by 3 bases, with 17 bases between the two germline ends. The CDR3 spans 15 residues. Germline CDR1 SEHNR, CDR2 FQNEAQ (reference sequence). CDR3 coding DNA: TGTGCCAGCTCAGCGGGGGAACCTCTCAATCAGCCCCAGCATTTT. Protein product: CASSAGEPLNQPQHF.

The V call is TRBV18, the J call TRBJ1-4; D unclear. The ends were cut back, 3 bases at V and 6 bases at J, with 14 bases in the middle. The germline V gene encodes CDR1 KGHSH and CDR2 LQKENI. This CDR3 region has 15 residues. The CDR3 region has the DNA TGTGCCAGCTCACCTTCGTTGGGAGGAGATGAAAAACTGTTTTTT. This translates into CASSPSLGGDEKLFF.